Listed here are 26 T cell receptor beta chains from one sample, sequenced in a study of beta chain features in type 1 diabetes. TCRB transcripts that were expressed got sequenced, as all of the isolated RNA had been reverse transcribed. Repertoires were generated with immunoSEQ multiplex PCR, while TCRdb's copy carries only in-frame clones and drops some. This table holds more than 300,000 clones, roughly 12% found once. What was sequenced was naive CD4+ T cells from blood. These receptors came from a man between 18 and 35 years old in good health.

This clone was seen a few times. The rearrangement uses TRBV5-5 and TRBJ2-3; tentatively, D is TRBD1 (7 bases). The CDR3 loop spans 15 amino acids. The germline V gene has CDR1 SGHKS and CDR2 YYEKEE (reference sequence). Trimming removed 4 bases from V and 3 bases from J, with 15 bases in between. CDR3 protein: CASSGGTVLTDTQYF. The DNA of the CDR3 is TGTGCCAGCAGCGGGGGGACAGTTCTTACAGATACGCAGTATTTT.

This clone was counted a few times. The V and J genes are TRBV15 and TRBJ1-1; D perhaps matches TRBD1 (5 bases). Germline V gene sequence: CDR1 LNHNV, CDR2 YYDKDF (reference sequence). There are 15 residues in the CDR3. V lost 1 base and J 4 bases, leaving 13 bases between the germline ends. The CDR3 DNA sequence: TGTGCCACCAGCAGAGTTTTTGGGGGGAGCACTGAAGCTTTCTTT. It encodes CATSRVFGGSTEAFF. The whole variable domain, filled in from reference TRBV15 and TRBJ1-1, reads DAMVIQNPRYQVTQFGKPVTLSCSQTLNHNVMYWYQQKSSQAPKLLFHYYDKDFNNEADTPDNFQSRRPNTSFCFLDIRSPGLGDTAMYLCATSRVFGGSTEAFFGQGTRLTVV.

For this clone: Other DNA sequences in this specimen translate into the identical CDR3. V and J are TRBV6-6 and TRBJ1-1; D not certain. The germline gives CDR1 MNHNY, CDR2 SVGAGI (reference sequence). V was cut by 2 bases and J by 2 bases, with 3 bases left in between. The CDR3 has 12 amino acids. CDR3 DNA sequence: TGTGCCAGCAGTTACCTAAACACTGAAGCTTTCTTT. Translating it yields CASSYLNTEAFF.

This clone was seen more than once but under ten times. The chain links TRBV9 to TRBJ2-5; D unclear. CDR1 and CDR2 from the germline V gene are SGDLS and YYNGEE. V was pared by 0 bases and J by 4 bases, with 10 bases between. The CDR3 length is 14 residues. The CDR3 region has the DNA TGTGCCAGCAGCGTAGGGCAGATGATAGAGACCCAGTACTTC. Translating it yields CASSVGQMIETQYF.

Only a few counts were recorded for this clone. V and J are TRBV7-9 and TRBJ1-1; no firm D call. Trimming removed 5 bases at V and 1 base at J, with 17 bases between. Per the germline V gene, CDR1 is SEHNR and CDR2 is FQNEAQ (reference sequence). This CDR3 region has 16 residues. The CDR3 DNA follows: TGTGCCAGCAGCCTACGGTCTATTCCCACGAACACTGAAGCTTTCTTT. Translating gives CASSLRSIPTNTEAFF.

There are a few counts of this clone. The rearrangement joins TRBV19 to TRBJ2-5; 10 nucleotides align to TRBD2. The CDR3 is 16 amino acids. V shed 3 bases and J 1 base; nucleotides not matched to a gene: 5. Germline V lookup: CDR1 LNHDA, CDR2 SQIVND (reference sequence). The CDR3 bases are TGTGCCAGTAGTATGAGGCCTAGCGGGGGCCAAGAGACCCAGTACTTC. Protein: CASSMRPSGGQETQYF.

The CDR3: CASSQLLQENYGYTF. Here the CDR3 DNA reads TGTGCCAGCAGCCAACTTTTACAGGAGAACTATGGCTACACCTTC. The V gene is TRBV4-2, the J gene TRBJ1-2; possibly TRBD1 for D (5 bases). CDR1 LGHNA and CDR2 YNFKEQ come from the germline V gene. The CDR3 extends over 15 amino acids. V lost 2 bases to trimming and J lost 2 bases, with 12 bases between them.

This clone showed up just a few times. The rearrangement joins TRBV27 to TRBJ2-5, with 8 bases identical to TRBD2. Germline V gene data show CDR1 as MNHEY and CDR2 as SMNVEV (reference sequence). V was clipped by 5 bases and J by 5 bases; unmatched bases: 7. The CDR3 has 14 amino acids. This CDR3 reads CASSPRGGRETQYF. The DNA for the CDR3 is TGTGCCAGCAGTCCCCGGGGGGGTCGGGAGACCCAGTACTTC.

The genes are TRBV19 and TRBJ2-5, with 7 positions matching TRBD2. The V and J ends lost 5 bases and 5 bases, in that order; junction bases with no gene match: 5. Germline CDR1 is LNHDA and CDR2 is SQIVND (reference sequence). This CDR3 has 13 residues. CDR3: CASSDGRRETQYF. CDR3 nucleotides: TGTGCCAGTAGTGACGGGAGGAGGGAGACCCAGTACTTC.

The J gene is TRBJ2-3, the V gene TRBV5-1, with TRBD1 matching over 8 bases. Germline V gives CDR1 SGHRS, CDR2 YFSETQ. The CDR3 consists of 14 residues. V shed 6 bases, J shed 3 bases, and the junction held 6 bases outside the gene matches. CDR3: CASTRTGSTDTQYF. The CDR3 DNA follows: TGCGCCAGCACCCGGACAGGGTCTACAGATACGCAGTATTTT. The whole variable domain, remainder taken from reference TRBV5-1 and TRBJ2-3, is KAGVTQTPRYLIKTRGQQVTLSCSPISGHRSVSWYQQTPGQGLQFLFEYFSETQRNKGNFPGRFSGRQFSNSRSEMNVSTLELGDSALYLCASTRTGSTDTQYFGPGTRLTVL.

This clone was counted a few times. The chain combines TRBV5-4 with TRBJ2-1; 11 positions match TRBD2. Germline-derived CDR1 and CDR2 are SGHNT and YYREEE (reference sequence). This CDR3 is built from 16 residues. V lost 5 bases to trimming and J lost 0 bases; unmatched junction nucleotides: 4. The CDR3 region is CASRPLAGGSYNEQFF. CDR3 bases: TGTGCCAGCAGGCCTCTAGCGGGAGGCTCCTACAATGAGCAGTTCTTC.

As to this clone: One junction end does not reproduce the germline sequence, and a read error may be involved. The chain couples TRBV30 to TRBJ2-3, with D possibly matching TRBD1 (6 bases). Germline CDR1 reads GTSNPN; CDR2 reads SVGIG (reference sequence). This CDR3 comprises 11 residues. The CDR3 protein is CAWSVGPGQKF. The CDR3 DNA follows: TGTGCCTGGAGTGTGGGGCCCGGACAGAAGTTT.

This clone was counted between two and nine times. CDR3 DNA sequence: TGTGCCAGCAGTGAAGGAGGCGGGAGGGGCACCGGGGAGCTGTTTTTT. It translates to CASSEGGGRGTGELFF. The genes are TRBV6-1 and TRBJ2-2, with TRBD2 matching over 9 bases. The germline gives CDR1 MNHNS, CDR2 SASEGT. The CDR3 is 16 amino acids. J was trimmed by 4 bases and V by 1 base; bases with no gene match: 4.

J is TRBJ2-1 and V is TRBV7-2, with 9 bases matching TRBD1. The CDR3 covers 18 residues. The germline V gene has CDR1 SGHTA and CDR2 FQGNSA. The junction had 11 bases not matched to a gene; V was cut back by 3 bases and J by 2 bases. CDR3 coding DNA: TGTGCCAGCAGCTTGCAGACAGGGGGATCCATGACCTACAATGAGCAGTTCTTC. This encodes CASSLQTGGSMTYNEQFF.

The rearrangement uses TRBV30 and TRBJ2-5; D remains unclear. CDR3 length equals 13 residues. Germline V gene sequence: CDR1 GTSNPN, CDR2 SVGIG (reference sequence). V lost 0 bases to trimming and J lost 3 bases, with 8 bases between them. Here the CDR3 reads CAWSVQQKETQYF. CDR3 coding DNA: TGTGCCTGGAGTGTACAACAAAAAGAGACCCAGTACTTC.

This chain links TRBV9 with TRBJ1-2, with D maybe TRBD1 (5 bases). The CDR3 spans 14 residues. CDR1 SGDLS and CDR2 YYNGEE come from the germline V gene. Trimming removed 4 bases from V and 0 bases from J, with 10 bases in between. The CDR3 here is CASSTLTANYGYTF. CDR3 bases: TGTGCCAGCAGCACCCTGACAGCTAACTATGGCTACACCTTC. The full variable domain, its missing parts supplied by reference TRBV9 and TRBJ1-2, is DSGVTQTPKHLITATGQRVTLRCSPRSGDLSVYWYQQSLDQGLQFLIQYYNGEERAKGNILERFSAQQFPDLHSELNLSSLELGDSALYFCASSTLTANYGYTFGSGTRLTVV.

The V gene is TRBV28, the J gene TRBJ1-5; TRBD1 matches at 7 bases. Trimming took 5 bases from V and 0 from J; bases not matched to a gene: 7. Germline CDR1 reads MDHEN; CDR2 reads SYDVKM. The CDR3 sequence is 16 residues long. DNA for the CDR3: TGTGCCAGCAGTCGAAGACAGGGCCCTAGCAATCAGCCCCAGCATTTT. This sequence encodes CASSRRQGPSNQPQHF.

This clone was counted between two and nine times. The rearrangement links TRBV10-3 to TRBJ2-1; the D is unclear. The CDR3 has 16 amino acids. The germline gives CDR1 ENHRY, CDR2 SYGVKD. Trimming left V 1 base short and J 0 bases short, with 10 bases between. CDR3 sequence (DNA): TGTGCCATCAGTGAGTATGGAGAAAGCTCCTACAATGAGCAGTTCTTC. As protein: CAISEYGESSYNEQFF.

This clone was found a few times. The CDR3 sequence: CASSEALGRGNGYTF. In DNA form, the CDR3 reads TGTGCCAGCAGTGAAGCCCTGGGAAGGGGCAATGGCTACACCTTC. The gene calls are TRBV6-1 and TRBJ1-2; possible D gene TRBD1, 5 bases. The CDR3 consists of 15 residues. The germline V gene encodes CDR1 MNHNS and CDR2 SASEGT. Deletions cut 0 bases from V and 6 bases from J, with 14 bases between.

V gene TRBV5-6 combines with J gene TRBJ2-2; D gene unclear. The germline V gene has CDR1 SGHDT and CDR2 YYEEEE. The length of the CDR3 is 15 residues. Trimming removed 0 bases from V and 0 bases from J, with 6 bases in between. DNA for the CDR3: TGTGCCAGCAGCTTGGTTCAGGCGAACACCGGGGAGCTGTTTTTT. Protein sequence: CASSLVQANTGELFF.

The chain employs TRBV9 and TRBJ1-4; a possible D gene is TRBD1 (6 bases). The germline V and J ends were trimmed by 6 bases and 3 bases, with 12 bases remaining between them. Germline V CDR1 and CDR2: SGDLS, YYNGEE. This CDR3 spans 14 amino acids. The CDR3 DNA is TGTGCCAGCAACCTCCAGGGGTCTAATGAAAAACTGTTTTTT. It translates to CASNLQGSNEKLFF. Together with reference TRBV9 and TRBJ1-4, the CDR3 gives the full variable domain: DSGVTQTPKHLITATGQRVTLRCSPRSGDLSVYWYQQSLDQGLQFLIQYYNGEERAKGNILERFSAQQFPDLHSELNLSSLELGDSALYFCASNLQGSNEKLFFGSGTQLSVL.

As for this clone: Other DNA sequences of this sample code for an identical CDR3. The rearrangement joins TRBV30 to TRBJ2-5; perhaps TRBD2 as D (6 bases). Per the germline V gene, CDR1 is GTSNPN and CDR2 is SVGIG (reference sequence). CDR3 length: 13 amino acids. Deletions cut 2 bases from V and 2 bases from J, with 9 bases between. CDR3 in DNA: TGTGCCTGGAGTTGGGGAGGACAAGAGACCCAGTACTTC. This encodes CAWSWGGQETQYF.

This CDR3 is CASSVERGYGYTF. The CDR3 coding sequence is TGTGCCAGCAGCGTGGAAAGGGGATATGGCTACACCTTC. The V gene is TRBV5-6, the J gene TRBJ1-2, with D perhaps matching TRBD1 (5 bases). CDR3 length: 13 residues. Trimming cost V 4 bases and J 5 bases, with 12 bases left between them. Germline values: CDR1 SGHDT, CDR2 YYEEEE.

The V gene is TRBV9, the J gene TRBJ2-1, with 8 nucleotides matching TRBD1. V was clipped by 4 bases and J by 7 bases; unmatched bases: 7. The CDR3 consists of 14 residues. Per the germline V gene, CDR1 is SGDLS and CDR2 is YYNGEE. CDR3 in DNA: TGTGCCAGCAGCTCCGGACAGGGTAGGAATGAGCAGTTCTTC. Encoded protein: CASSSGQGRNEQFF.

V gene TRBV27 combines with J gene TRBJ1-2, with D hard to call. The germline gives CDR1 MNHEY, CDR2 SMNVEV (reference sequence). V lost 6 bases, J lost 4 bases, and 18 bases lay in between. There are 15 residues in the CDR3. The CDR3 protein is CASSPSSGRIYGYTF. In DNA, the CDR3 is TGTGCCAGCAGCCCAAGCTCAGGCAGAATCTATGGCTACACCTTC.

Only a few counts were recorded for this clone. The chain recombines TRBV6-5 with TRBJ2-1; D is undetermined. Germline CDR1 and CDR2: MNHEY and SVGAGI. Deletions cut 6 bases from V and 7 bases from J, with 7 bases between. The CDR3 sequence is 11 residues long. CDR3 region: CASSLENEQFF. Written as DNA, the CDR3 is TGTGCCAGCAGCTTAGAGAATGAGCAGTTCTTC.